These T cell receptor beta chains were read from a single sample in a study of monozygotic twins with cystic fibrosis. TCRdb's table, derived via immunoSEQ multiplex PCR, lists solely in-frame clones and lacks some. Among 14,000 or so clones listed, about 93% were seen once. What was sequenced was blood. Receptor source: a girl aged 2 to 9 with cystic fibrosis. Each CDR3 is given with its conserved first and last residue. A D gene is named only where the DNA matches it firmly.

TRBV5-1,NA,TRBJ1-2,CASSLGGRGYGYTF,TGCGCCAGCAGCTTGGGAGGCAGGGGCTATGGCTACACCTTC
TRBV2,NA,TRBJ1-1,CASNPGMAEAFF,TGTGCCAGCAACCCAGGGATGGCTGAAGCTTTCTTT
TRBV29-1,TRBD1,TRBJ1-5,CSARGQGGQPQHF,TGCAGCGCGCGGGGACAGGGGGGACAGCCCCAGCATTTT
TRBV7-9,TRBD2,TRBJ2-7,CASSFAPGLGYSYEQYF,TGTGCCAGCAGCTTTGCGCCGGGACTAGGGTACTCCTACGAGCAGTACTTC
TRBV5-1,NA,TRBJ2-7,CASSFTYSSYEQYF,TGCGCCAGCAGCTTCACATACTCCTCCTACGAGCAGTACTTC
TRBV4-1,NA,TRBJ2-5,CASSPLGWETQETQYF,TGCGCCAGCAGCCCACTCGGCTGGGAGACCCAAGAGACCCAGTACTTC
TRBV11-3,NA,TRBJ2-5,CASSQGPLETQYF,TGTGCCAGCAGCCAGGGACCGCTCGAGACCCAGTACTTC
TRBV2,NA,TRBJ2-7,CASSESPGEQYF,TGTGCCAGCAGTGAATCCCCGGGCGAGCAGTACTTC
TRBV19,NA,TRBJ1-5,CASSRQARNNQPQHF,TGTGCCAGTAGTCGACAGGCCCGGAACAATCAGCCCCAGCATTTT
TRBV19,TRBD1,TRBJ2-7,CASSNRQGISYNEQYF,TGTGCCAGTAGTAACAGACAGGGTATTTCCTATAACGAGCAGTACTTC
TRBV7-6,NA,TRBJ1-3,CASSPGTVTGNTIYF,TGTGCCAGCAGCCCCGGCACGGTTACTGGAAACACCATATATTTT
TRBV7-2,NA,TRBJ1-5,CASSLGGSLNQPQHF,TGTGCCAGCAGCTTAGGCGGCAGTCTCAATCAGCCCCAGCATTTT
TRBV7-8,TRBD2,TRBJ2-3,CATERGQDTQYF,TGTGCGACGGAGCGGGGCCAAGATACGCAGTATTTT
TRBV6-1,TRBD2,TRBJ2-3,CASSAGTSGRAGLF,TGTGCCAGCAGTGCCGGGACTAGCGGGAGGGCCGGACTCTTT
TRBV7-3,NA,TRBJ1-4,CASSLSHEGNEKLFF,TGTGCCAGCAGCTTGTCTCATGAGGGAAACGAAAAACTGTTTTTT
TRBV7-8,TRBD1,TRBJ2-1,CASSLRGRDNEQFF,TGTGCCAGCAGCTTGAGGGGGCGCGACAATGAGCAGTTCTTC
TRBV6-6,NA,TRBJ2-7,CASSYRGELYEQYF,TGTGCCAGCAGTTACCGCGGGGAGCTATACGAGCAGTACTTC
TRBV5-1,NA,TRBJ2-1,CASSLEPLGSYNEQFF,TGCGCCAGCAGCTTGGAACCCCTCGGGTCCTACAATGAGCAGTTCTTC
TRBV19,NA,TRBJ1-1,CASSSRARNTEAFF,TGTGCCAGTTCAAGCAGGGCCAGGAACACTGAAGCTTTCTTT
TRBV10-3,NA,TRBJ2-2,CAISDENTGELFF,TGTGCCATCAGTGATGAAAACACCGGGGAGCTGTTTTTT
TRBV27,TRBD1,TRBJ2-7,CASSLVRGHYEQYF,TGTGCCAGCAGTTTAGTCAGGGGGCACTACGAGCAGTACTTC
TRBV7-9,NA,TRBJ1-1,CASSFRVGVNTEAFF,TGTGCCAGCAGCTTCAGGGTTGGGGTGAACACTGAAGCTTTCTTT
TRBV27,TRBD1,TRBJ1-2,CASSKGALGGYTF,TGTGCCAGCAGCAAGGGGGCTCTGGGCGGCTACACCTTC